Listed below are T cell receptor beta chains from one sample, sequenced in a study of blood T cell repertoires in COVID-19. Produced via immunoSEQ multiplex PCR; TCRdb's table is partial and in-frame only. Among about 270,000 clones listed, about 89% were seen once. Input material: PBMCs or T cells enriched from blood (not recorded which). These receptors were obtained from a woman aged 18-29 years who had recovered from COVID-19. CDR3s include the opening cysteine and the closing phenylalanine or tryptophan. A D gene is named only where the DNA matches it firmly. Size values are once, few and many counts, or a class for expanded clones, and some rows have none.

d_call j_call v_call clone_size cdr3_aa cdr3_nt
TRBD1 TRBJ1-4 TRBV2 - CASRTLDRGQAANEKLFF TGTGCCAGCAGGACCTTGGACCGCGGACAGGCCGCTAATGAAAAACTGTTTTTT
TRBD2 TRBJ2-3 TRBV11-3 - CASSVGTSGKTDTQYF TGTGCCAGCAGCGTCGGGACTAGCGGGAAAACAGATACGCAGTATTTT
- TRBJ2-7 TRBV6-2/TRBV6-3 - CASSERDNVYEQYF TGTGCCAGCAGTGAGCGGGACAACGTCTACGAGCAGTACTTC
- TRBJ1-1 TRBV2 few CASTRSGENTEAFF TGTGCCAGCACGCGATCAGGGGAGAACACTGAAGCTTTCTTT
- TRBJ1-6 TRBV27 - CASSLVRNSPLHF TGTGCCAGCAGTTTGGTGAGGAATTCACCCCTCCACTTT
TRBD2 TRBJ2-3 TRBV7-2 - CASSLGPGGFADTQYF TGTGCCAGCAGCTTAGGCCCCGGGGGGTTTGCAGATACGCAGTATTTT
TRBD2 TRBJ2-1 TRBV6-2/TRBV6-3 - CASSYSERGVHNEQFF TGTGCCAGCAGTTACTCGGAGCGGGGGGTCCACAATGAGCAGTTCTTC
- TRBJ2-3 TRBV10-2 - CASSEFGGPGTDTQYF TGCGCCAGCAGTGAGTTTGGGGGCCCGGGCACAGATACGCAGTATTTT
- TRBJ2-5 TRBV15 once CATSRDVYQETQYF TGTGCCACCAGCAGAGATGTCTATCAAGAGACCCAGTACTTC
- TRBJ2-1 TRBV7-8 - CASSLLATSYNEQFF TGTGCCAGCAGCTTATTAGCGACTTCCTACAATGAGCAGTTCTTC
TRBD1 TRBJ1-1 TRBV2 - CASSIRQGRYTEAFF TGTGCCAGCAGTATCCGACAGGGCAGGTACACTGAAGCTTTCTTT
TRBD1 TRBJ1-5 TRBV6-5 - CASSLLQGTDQPQHF TGTGCCAGCAGCCTGCTACAGGGGACGGATCAGCCCCAGCATTTT
TRBD2 TRBJ2-3 TRBV5-4 - CASSASGRSGTDTQYF TGTGCCAGCAGCGCTAGCGGGAGGAGTGGGACAGATACGCAGTATTTT
- TRBJ1-5 TRBV6-1 - CASSEDPGSKPQHF TGTGCCAGCAGTGAAGACCCGGGGAGCAAGCCCCAGCATTTT
TRBD1 TRBJ2-7 TRBV2 - CASRPRDRVFEQYF TGTGCCAGCAGACCCCGGGACAGGGTCTTCGAGCAGTACTTC
- TRBJ1-2 TRBV7-2 few CASSLDSFYGYTF TGTGCCAGCAGCCTCGACAGCTTCTATGGCTACACCTTC
TRBD1 TRBJ1-4 TRBV18 - CASSPGQGDEKLFF TGTGCCAGCTCACCGGGACAGGGAGATGAAAAACTGTTTTTT
TRBD1 TRBJ1-2 TRBV11-2 - CASSPQVQGLLLDGYTF TGTGCCAGCAGCCCCCAAGTACAGGGGCTACTATTGGATGGCTACACCTTC
- TRBJ1-1 TRBV7-8 few CASSQYEGVNTEAFF TGTGCCAGCAGCCAGTACGAGGGGGTGAACACTGAAGCTTTCTTT
- TRBJ1-2 TRBV30 - CAWSAGPGGYTF TGTGCCTGGAGCGCGGGCCCCGGGGGCTACACCTTC
- TRBJ2-7 TRBV7-2 - CASSLGGGAYEQYF TGTGCCAGCAGCTTAGGTGGAGGGGCCTACGAGCAGTACTTC
TRBD1 TRBJ1-2 TRBV11-2 - CASSPGQTYGYTF TGTGCCAGCAGCCCGGGACAGACCTATGGCTACACCTTC
- TRBJ2-1 TRBV28 - CASSLLSRGVNEQFF TGTGCCAGCAGTTTATTGTCCAGGGGGGTGAATGAGCAGTTCTTC
TRBD1 TRBJ2-7 TRBV6-5 - CASSYTGDEQYF TGTGCCAGCAGTTATACAGGGGACGAGCAGTACTTC
- TRBJ1-4 TRBV5-1 - CASSFWTDEHEKLFF TGCGCCAGCAGCTTTTGGACAGATGAGCATGAAAAACTGTTTTTT
- TRBJ1-1 TRBV6-6 - CASSYSPSGWAEAFF TGTGCCAGCAGTTACTCGCCCTCAGGTTGGGCTGAAGCTTTCTTT
- TRBJ1-4 TRBV19 - CASSIATQGGLFF TGTGCCAGTAGTATAGCAACGCAGGGAGGACTGTTTTTT
- TRBJ1-4 TRBV5-8 - CASSLAGGEKLFF TGTGCCAGCAGCTTGGCCGGGGGGGAAAAACTGTTTTTT
TRBD1 TRBJ2-7 TRBV11-2 - CASSLGGQNTYEQYF TGTGCCAGCAGCTTAGGGGGACAGAACACCTACGAGCAGTACTTC
TRBD1 TRBJ2-1 TRBV30 - CAWSGLDRETQPYNEQFF TGTGCCTGGAGTGGGCTCGACAGGGAAACCCAACCCTACAATGAGCAGTTCTTC
- TRBJ1-5 TRBV6-2/TRBV6-3 - CASSYPGSSNQPQHF TGTGCCAGCAGTTACCCAGGGTCGAGCAATCAGCCCCAGCATTTT
TRBD1 TRBJ1-6 TRBV27 - CASSPRTGLFYNSPLHF TGTGCCAGCAGTCCCCGGACAGGGTTGTTCTATAATTCACCCCTCCACTTT
- TRBJ2-3 TRBV3-1/TRBV3-2 - CASSQDHPTTDTQYF TGTGCCAGCAGCCAAGATCATCCCACAACAGATACGCAGTATTTT
TRBD1 TRBJ1-5 TRBV7-2 - CASSSGQGNSNQPQHF TGTGCCAGCAGCTCGGGACAGGGGAATAGCAATCAGCCCCAGCATTTT
TRBD2 TRBJ2-7 TRBV3-1/TRBV3-2 - CASSQATSGGFYEQYF TGTGCCAGCAGCCAAGCGACTAGCGGGGGATTCTACGAGCAGTACTTC
- TRBJ2-7 TRBV27 - CASSLSRTYEQYF TGTGCCAGCAGTTTGAGTCGTACCTACGAGCAGTACTTC
TRBD2 TRBJ2-1 TRBV5-6 - CASTRGLAGEQFF TGTGCCAGCACCAGGGGACTAGCGGGAGAGCAGTTCTTC
TRBD1 TRBJ2-5 TRBV7-9 - CASSFIGQGAGETQYF TGTGCCAGCAGCTTCATAGGACAGGGGGCAGGAGAGACCCAGTACTTC
- TRBJ1-3 TRBV7-6 - CASSLSQGYGNTIYF TGTGCCAGCAGCTTATCACAGGGATATGGAAACACCATATATTTT
- TRBJ2-7 TRBV7-2 - CASSLGTPDYEQYF TGTGCCAGCAGCTTGGGGACACCCGACTACGAGCAGTACTTC
- TRBJ1-3 TRBV2 - CASRAVRNTIYF TGTGCCAGCAGGGCGGTTAGAAACACCATATATTTT
TRBD2 TRBJ2-1 TRBV7-2 - CASSPGSGASYNEQFF TGTGCCAGCAGCCCCGGAAGCGGGGCCTCCTACAATGAGCAGTTCTTC
- TRBJ2-7 TRBV5-4 - CASSSRGLSPYEQYF TGTGCCAGCAGCTCCCGGGGATTATCGCCCTACGAGCAGTACTTC
- TRBJ2-1 TRBV3-1/TRBV3-2 - CASSQDSETDYNEQFF TGTGCCAGCAGCCAAGATTCGGAGACAGACTACAATGAGCAGTTCTTC
- TRBJ2-7 TRBV5-4 - CASSFGGDRSYEQYF TGTGCCAGCAGCTTTGGGGGGGACAGGTCCTACGAGCAGTACTTC
- TRBJ2-3 TRBV19 - CASSGQAGDTQYF TGTGCCAGCTCGGGACAAGCAGGAGATACGCAGTATTTT
- TRBJ2-3 TRBV3-1/TRBV3-2 - CASSQPMGGADTQYF TGTGCCAGCAGCCAGCCCATGGGGGGAGCAGATACGCAGTATTTT
TRBD2 TRBJ2-7 TRBV6-1 - CASSVTSGTSFYEQYF TGTGCCAGCAGTGTGACTAGCGGGACCTCTTTTTACGAGCAGTACTTC
TRBD2 TRBJ2-7 TRBV29-1 - CSACGGASNEQYF TGCAGCGCCTGCGGGGGGGCGTCGAACGAGCAGTACTTC
TRBD1 TRBJ2-1 TRBV28 - CASSLSGQVQFF TGTGCCAGCAGTTTATCCGGACAGGTACAGTTCTTC
- TRBJ1-2 TRBV24-1 - CATSVGTVNYGYTF TGTGCCACCAGTGTCGGAACAGTTAACTATGGCTACACCTTC
TRBD1 TRBJ1-2 TRBV5-1 - CASSATGGPGYTF TGCGCCAGCAGCGCGACAGGGGGCCCTGGCTACACCTTC
TRBD1 TRBJ1-5 TRBV28 few CASRHTRTGRNQPQHF TGTGCCAGCAGACACACGCGGACAGGGCGAAATCAGCCCCAGCATTTT
TRBD2 TRBJ2-7 TRBV5-4 few CASSQGLAGAVSYEQYF TGTGCCAGCAGTCAGGGACTAGCGGGGGCAGTCTCCTACGAGCAGTACTTC
TRBD2 TRBJ2-7 TRBV27 - CASSLSGGVIYEQYF TGTGCCAGCAGTTTATCGGGGGGGGTTATCTACGAGCAGTACTTC